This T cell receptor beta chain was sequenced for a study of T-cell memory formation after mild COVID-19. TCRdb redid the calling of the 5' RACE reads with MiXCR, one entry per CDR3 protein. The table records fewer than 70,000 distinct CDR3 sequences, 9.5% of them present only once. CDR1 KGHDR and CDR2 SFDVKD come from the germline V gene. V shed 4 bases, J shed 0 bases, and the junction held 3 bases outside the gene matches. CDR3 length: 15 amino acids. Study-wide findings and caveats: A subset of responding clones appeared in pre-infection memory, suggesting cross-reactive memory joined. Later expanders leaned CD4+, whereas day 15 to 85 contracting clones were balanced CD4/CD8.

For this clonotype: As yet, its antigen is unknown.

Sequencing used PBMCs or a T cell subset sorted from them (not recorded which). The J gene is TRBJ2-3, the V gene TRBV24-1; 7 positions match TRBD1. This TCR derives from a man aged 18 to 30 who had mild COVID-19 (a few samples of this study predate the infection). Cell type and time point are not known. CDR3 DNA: TGTGCCACCAGTGACCCGGACAGGAGCACAGATACGCAGTATTTT. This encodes CATSDPDRSTDTQYF.